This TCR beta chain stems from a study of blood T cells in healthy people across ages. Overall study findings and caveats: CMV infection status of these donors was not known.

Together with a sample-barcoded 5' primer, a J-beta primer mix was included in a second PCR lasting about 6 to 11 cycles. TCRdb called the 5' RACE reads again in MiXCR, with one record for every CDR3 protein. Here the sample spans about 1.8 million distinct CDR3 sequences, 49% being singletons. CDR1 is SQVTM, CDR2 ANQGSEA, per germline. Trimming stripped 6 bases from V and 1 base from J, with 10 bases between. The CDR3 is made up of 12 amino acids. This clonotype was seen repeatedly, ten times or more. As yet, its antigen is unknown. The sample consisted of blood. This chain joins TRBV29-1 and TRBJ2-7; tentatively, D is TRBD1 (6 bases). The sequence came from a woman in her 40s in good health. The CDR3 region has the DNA TGCAGCGTACAGGGTCTATCCTACGAGCAGTACTTC. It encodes CSVQGLSYEQYF.